This is a list of T cell receptor beta chains from one sample in a study of identifying expanded T cells in peripheral blood. Profiled with immunoSEQ multiplex PCR; TCRdb holds only in-frame clones, not every one. The data show some 99,000 clones, with around 89% seen just once and 7% to 9% held by the top ten. Sequences were obtained from blood. All receptors derive from a person aged 18 to 75 in good health. The CDR3 runs from the conserved cysteine through the conserved F or W. D genes are given only for firm matches. Only some rows state a clone size, as once, few, many or a class for expanded clones.

d_call j_call cdr3_length clone_size v_call cdr3_aa cdr3_nt
TRBD1 TRBJ2-2 16 few TRBV29-1 CSVEKGAGLNTGELFF TGCAGCGTTGAAAAGGGGGCAGGGTTGAACACCGGGGAGCTGTTTTTT
. TRBJ1-3 15 once TRBV4-2 CASSQDRGDGNTIYF TGTGCCAGCAGCCAAGATAGGGGCGACGGAAACACCATATATTTT
. TRBJ2-7 15 . TRBV23-1 CASSQSRAGKNEQYF TGCGCCAGCAGTCAATCGAGGGCAGGGAAAAACGAGCAGTACTTC
. TRBJ2-5 15 . TRBV6-4 CASSASFGIQETQYF TGTGCCAGCAGTGCCTCGTTCGGAATCCAAGAGACCCAGTACTTC
. TRBJ2-5 15 . TRBV5-1 CASSLSGGSIETQYF TGCGCCAGCAGCTTATCCGGGGGTTCCATCGAGACCCAGTACTTC
. TRBJ2-3 14 . TRBV19 CARQRLRIPDTQYF TGTGCCCGCCAGCGCTTGCGGATTCCCGATACGCAGTATTTT
. TRBJ1-4 15 . TRBV28 CASSSPGSRDEKLFF TGTGCCAGCAGTTCGCCCGGGTCGCGGGATGAAAAACTGTTTTTT
. TRBJ1-2 14 . TRBV28 CASSQLGEVYGYTF TGTGCCAGCAGTCAATTGGGGGAGGTCTATGGCTACACCTTC
TRBD2 TRBJ2-1 17 . TRBV5-1 CASSFPREGPLGNEQFF TGCGCCAGCAGCTTCCCGCGGGAGGGCCCTCTGGGAAATGAGCAGTTCTTC
. TRBJ1-3 16 . TRBV5-4 CASSGDGLSSGNTIYF TGTGCCAGCTCGGGGGACGGGTTGAGCTCTGGAAACACCATATATTTT
TRBD2 TRBJ2-7 15 . TRBV6-1 CASSDSGGAPNEQYF TGTGCCAGCAGTGATAGCGGGGGGGCCCCCAACGAGCAGTACTTC
. TRBJ2-7 15 few TRBV5-5 CASVGGTVNAYEQYF TGTGCCAGCGTGGGCGGGACAGTCAACGCCTACGAGCAGTACTTC
. TRBJ2-3 15 . TRBV29-1 CSAKGGAASTDTQYF TGCAGCGCCAAGGGGGGGGCCGCATCCACAGATACGCAGTATTTT
TRBD1 TRBJ2-5 13 . TRBV11-2 CASSQNRGETQYF TGTGCCAGCAGCCAGAACAGGGGTGAGACCCAGTACTTC
TRBD2 TRBJ2-1 15 once TRBV9 CASSVAREAYNEQFF TGTGCCAGCAGCGTAGCACGGGAGGCCTACAATGAGCAGTTCTTC
TRBD1 TRBJ2-5 11 . TRBV7-9 CASGTGETQYF TGTGCCAGTGGGACAGGGGAGACCCAGTACTTC
TRBD1 TRBJ1-1 13 . TRBV5-1 CASRPTGGNEAFF TGCGCCAGCAGGCCTACAGGGGGCAATGAAGCTTTCTTT
TRBD1 TRBJ2-7 15 . TRBV5-1 CASSTRGQDSYEQYF TGCGCCAGCAGCACTAGGGGACAGGACTCCTACGAGCAGTACTTC
TRBD2 TRBJ2-1 17 . TRBV6-1 CASSEAGLAGGNNEQFF TGTGCCAGCAGTGAAGCGGGACTAGCGGGAGGAAACAATGAGCAGTTCTTC
. TRBJ1-1 14 . TRBV4-3 CASSPGRTNTEAFF TGCGCCAGCAGCCCCGGACGGACGAACACTGAAGCTTTCTTT
. TRBJ1-2 13 . TRBV7-8 CASSLESDYGYTF TGTGCCAGCAGCTTAGAGTCAGACTATGGCTACACCTTC
. TRBJ2-7 13 . TRBV10-3 CAISVGDTYEQYF TGTGCCATCAGTGTAGGAGACACCTACGAGCAGTACTTC